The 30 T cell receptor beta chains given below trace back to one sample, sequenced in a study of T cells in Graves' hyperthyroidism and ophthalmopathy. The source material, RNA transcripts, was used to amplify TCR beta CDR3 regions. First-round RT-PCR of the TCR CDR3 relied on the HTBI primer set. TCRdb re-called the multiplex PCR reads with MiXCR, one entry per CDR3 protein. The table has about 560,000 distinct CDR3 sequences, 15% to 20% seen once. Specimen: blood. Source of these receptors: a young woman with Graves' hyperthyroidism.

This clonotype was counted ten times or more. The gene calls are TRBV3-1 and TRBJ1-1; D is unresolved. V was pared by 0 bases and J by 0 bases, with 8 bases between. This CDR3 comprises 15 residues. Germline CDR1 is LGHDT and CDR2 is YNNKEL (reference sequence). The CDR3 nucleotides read TGTGCCAGCAGCCAAGATCCGACAATGAACACTGAAGCTTTCTTT. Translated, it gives CASSQDPTMNTEAFF. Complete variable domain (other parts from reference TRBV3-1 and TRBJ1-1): DTAVSQTPKYLVTQMGNDKSIKCEQNLGHDTMYWYKQDSKKFLKIMFSYNNKELIINETVPNRFSPKSPDKAHLNLHINSLELGDSAVYFCASSQDPTMNTEAFFGQGTRLTVV.

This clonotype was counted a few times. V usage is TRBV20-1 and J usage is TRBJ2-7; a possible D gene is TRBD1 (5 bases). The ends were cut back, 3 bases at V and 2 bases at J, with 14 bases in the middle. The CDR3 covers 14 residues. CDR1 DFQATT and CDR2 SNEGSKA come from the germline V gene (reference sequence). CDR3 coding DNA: TGCAGTGCTAGTAACCCAGGGCGCCCCTACGAGCAGTACTTC. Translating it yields CSASNPGRPYEQYF.

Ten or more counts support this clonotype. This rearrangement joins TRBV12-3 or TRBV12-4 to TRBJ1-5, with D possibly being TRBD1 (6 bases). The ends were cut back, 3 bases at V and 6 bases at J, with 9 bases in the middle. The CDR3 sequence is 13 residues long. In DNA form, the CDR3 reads TGTGCCAGCAGTTTCAAGGGGGGTCAGCCCCAGCATTTT. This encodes CASSFKGGQPQHF.

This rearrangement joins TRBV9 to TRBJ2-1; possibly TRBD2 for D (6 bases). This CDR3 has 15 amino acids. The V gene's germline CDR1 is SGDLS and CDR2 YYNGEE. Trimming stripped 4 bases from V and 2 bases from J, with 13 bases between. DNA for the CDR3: TGTGCCAGCAGCCAAGCGGGTACTCCCTACAATGAGCAGTTCTTC. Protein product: CASSQAGTPYNEQFF. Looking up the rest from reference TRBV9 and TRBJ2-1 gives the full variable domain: DSGVTQTPKHLITATGQRVTLRCSPRSGDLSVYWYQQSLDQGLQFLIQYYNGEERAKGNILERFSAQQFPDLHSELNLSSLELGDSALYFCASSQAGTPYNEQFFGPGTRLTVL.

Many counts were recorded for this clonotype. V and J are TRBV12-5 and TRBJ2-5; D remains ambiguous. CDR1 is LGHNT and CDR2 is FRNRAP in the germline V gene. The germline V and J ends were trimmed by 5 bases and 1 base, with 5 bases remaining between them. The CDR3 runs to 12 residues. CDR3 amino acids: CASGPRQETQYF. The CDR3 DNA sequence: TGTGCTAGTGGTCCACGCCAAGAGACCCAGTACTTC.

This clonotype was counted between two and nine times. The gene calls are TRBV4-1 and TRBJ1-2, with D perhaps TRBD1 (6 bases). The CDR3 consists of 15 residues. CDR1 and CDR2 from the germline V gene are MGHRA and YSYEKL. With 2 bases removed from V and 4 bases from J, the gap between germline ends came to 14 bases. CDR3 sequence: CASSQPQGLGYGYTF. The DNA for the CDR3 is TGCGCCAGCAGCCAACCTCAGGGGCTGGGCTATGGCTACACCTTC.

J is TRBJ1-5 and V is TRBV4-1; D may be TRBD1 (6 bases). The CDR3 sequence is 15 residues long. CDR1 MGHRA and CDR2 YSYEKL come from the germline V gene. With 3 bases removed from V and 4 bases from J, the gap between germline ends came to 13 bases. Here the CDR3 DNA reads TGCGCCAGCAGCCATGGTGACAGGCAGAATCAGCCCCAGCATTTT. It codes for CASSHGDRQNQPQHF.

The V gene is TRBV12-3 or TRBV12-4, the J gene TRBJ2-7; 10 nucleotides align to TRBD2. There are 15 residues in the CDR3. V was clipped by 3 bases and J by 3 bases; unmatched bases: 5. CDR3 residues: CASSFLAGGFYEQYF. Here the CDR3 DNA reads TGTGCCAGCAGTTTCTTAGCGGGGGGCTTCTACGAGCAGTACTTC.

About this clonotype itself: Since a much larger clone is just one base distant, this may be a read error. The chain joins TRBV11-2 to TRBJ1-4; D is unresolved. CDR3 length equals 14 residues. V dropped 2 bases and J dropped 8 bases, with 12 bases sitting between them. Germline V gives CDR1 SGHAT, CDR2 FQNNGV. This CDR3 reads CASSLSRRLEKLFF. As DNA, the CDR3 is TGTGCCAGCAGCTTATCAAGGAGGCTCGAAAAACTGTTTTTT. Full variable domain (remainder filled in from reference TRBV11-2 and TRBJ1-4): EAGVAQSPRYKIIEKRQSVAFWCNPISGHATLYWYQQILGQGPKLLIQFQNNGVVDDSQLPKDRFSAERLKGVDSTLKIQPAKLEDSAVYLCASSLSRRLEKLFFGSGTQLSVL.

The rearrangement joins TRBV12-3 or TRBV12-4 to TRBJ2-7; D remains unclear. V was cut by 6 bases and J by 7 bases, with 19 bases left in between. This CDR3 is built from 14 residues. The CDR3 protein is CASSIGDSSDEQYF. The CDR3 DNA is TGTGCCAGCAGCATTGGGGATTCCTCCGATGAGCAGTACTTC.

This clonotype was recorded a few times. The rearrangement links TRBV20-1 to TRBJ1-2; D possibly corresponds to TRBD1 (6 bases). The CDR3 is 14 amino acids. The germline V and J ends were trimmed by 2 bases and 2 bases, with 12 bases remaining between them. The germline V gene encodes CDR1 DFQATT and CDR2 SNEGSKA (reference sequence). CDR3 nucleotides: TGCAGTGCTAGAAGTAGGGGGGAGAACTATGGCTACACCTTC. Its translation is CSARSRGENYGYTF.

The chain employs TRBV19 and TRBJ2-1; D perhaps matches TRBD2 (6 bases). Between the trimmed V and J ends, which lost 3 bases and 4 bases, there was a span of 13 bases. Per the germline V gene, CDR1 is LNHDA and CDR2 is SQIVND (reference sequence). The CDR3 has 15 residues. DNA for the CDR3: TGTGCCAGTAGTATCTTCTTAGCGGAGTACAATGAGCAGTTCTTC. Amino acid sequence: CASSIFLAEYNEQFF.

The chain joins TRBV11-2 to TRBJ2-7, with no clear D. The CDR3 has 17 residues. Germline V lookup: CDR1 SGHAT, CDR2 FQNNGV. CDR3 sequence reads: CASSLIIGRPTSYGQYV. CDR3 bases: TGTGCCAGCAGCTTAATTATCGGCCGTCCAACCTCCTACGGGCAGTACGTC.

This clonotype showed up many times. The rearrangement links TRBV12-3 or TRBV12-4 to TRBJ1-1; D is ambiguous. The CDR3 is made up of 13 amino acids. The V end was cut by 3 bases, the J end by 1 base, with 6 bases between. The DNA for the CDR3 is TGTGCCAGCAGTTTTAACGGGAACACTGAAGCTTTCTTT. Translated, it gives CASSFNGNTEAFF.

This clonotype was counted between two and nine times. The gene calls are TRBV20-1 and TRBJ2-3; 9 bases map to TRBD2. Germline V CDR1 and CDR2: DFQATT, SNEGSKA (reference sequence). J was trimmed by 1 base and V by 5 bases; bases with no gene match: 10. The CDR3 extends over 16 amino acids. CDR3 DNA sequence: TGCAGTGCTTCCGGACCAGCGGGGGGCGGCACAGATACGCAGTATTTT. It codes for CSASGPAGGGTDTQYF.

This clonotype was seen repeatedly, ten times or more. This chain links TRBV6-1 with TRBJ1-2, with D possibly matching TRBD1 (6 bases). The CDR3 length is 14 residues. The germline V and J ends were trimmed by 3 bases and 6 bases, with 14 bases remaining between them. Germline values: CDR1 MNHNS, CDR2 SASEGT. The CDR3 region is CASSDLGARDGYTF. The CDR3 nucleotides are TGTGCCAGCAGTGACCTGGGGGCGCGGGATGGCTACACCTTC.

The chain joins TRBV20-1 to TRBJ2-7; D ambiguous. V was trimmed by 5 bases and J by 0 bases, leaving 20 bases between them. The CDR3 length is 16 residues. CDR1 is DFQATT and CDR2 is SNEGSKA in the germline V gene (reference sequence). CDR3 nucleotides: TGCAGTGCTGGATCCCCCGGGTGGCAGGCCTCCTACGAGCAGTACTTC. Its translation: CSAGSPGWQASYEQYF.

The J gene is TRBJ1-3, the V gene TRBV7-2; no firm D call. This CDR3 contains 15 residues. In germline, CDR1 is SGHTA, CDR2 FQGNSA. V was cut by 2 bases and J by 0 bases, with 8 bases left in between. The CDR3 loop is CASSLSPVSGNTIYF. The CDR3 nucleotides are TGTGCCAGCAGCTTATCCCCGGTCTCTGGAAACACCATATATTTT. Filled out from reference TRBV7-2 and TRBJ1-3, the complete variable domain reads GAGVSQSPSNKVTEKGKDVELRCDPISGHTALYWYRQSLGQGLEFLIYFQGNSAPDKSGLPSDRFSAERTGGSVSTLTIQRTQQEDSAVYLCASSLSPVSGNTIYFGEGSWLTVV.

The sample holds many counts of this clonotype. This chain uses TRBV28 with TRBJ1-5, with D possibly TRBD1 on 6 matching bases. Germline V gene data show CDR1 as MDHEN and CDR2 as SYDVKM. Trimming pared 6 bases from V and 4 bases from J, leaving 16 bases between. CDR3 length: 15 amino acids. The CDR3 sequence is CASSKPGGLNQPQHF. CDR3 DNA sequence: TGTGCCAGCAGCAAACCCGGGGGCCTTAATCAGCCCCAGCATTTT.

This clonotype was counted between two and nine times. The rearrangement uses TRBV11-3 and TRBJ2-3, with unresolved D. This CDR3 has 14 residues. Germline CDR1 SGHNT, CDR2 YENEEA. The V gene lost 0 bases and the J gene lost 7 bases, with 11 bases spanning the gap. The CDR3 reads CASSLDSRDHTQYF. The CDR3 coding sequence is TGTGCCAGCAGCTTAGATAGTAGGGATCATACGCAGTATTTT.

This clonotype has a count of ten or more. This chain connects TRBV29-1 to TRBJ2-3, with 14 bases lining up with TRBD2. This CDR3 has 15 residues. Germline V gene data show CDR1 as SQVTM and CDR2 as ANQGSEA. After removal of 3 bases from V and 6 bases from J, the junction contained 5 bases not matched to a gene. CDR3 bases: TGCAGCGTTGACAAGGGACTAGCGGGAGCTGATACGCAGTATTTT. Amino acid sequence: CSVDKGLAGADTQYF.

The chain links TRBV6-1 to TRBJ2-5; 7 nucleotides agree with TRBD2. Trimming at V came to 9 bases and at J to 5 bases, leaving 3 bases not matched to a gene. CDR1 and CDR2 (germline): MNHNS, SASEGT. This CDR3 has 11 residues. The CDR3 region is CARGEGETQYF. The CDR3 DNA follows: TGTGCCAGAGGGGAGGGTGAGACCCAGTACTTC.

The CDR3 sequence is CASSTGQGVPGANVLTF. CDR3 coding DNA: TGTGCCAGCAGCACGGGACAGGGGGTCCCTGGGGCCAACGTCCTGACTTTC. The chain is built from TRBV14 and TRBJ2-6, with TRBD1 matching over 11 bases. Unmatched junction bases numbered 5, after V lost 5 bases and J lost 2 bases. The CDR3 spans 17 residues. Germline CDR1 is SGHDN and CDR2 is FVKESK.

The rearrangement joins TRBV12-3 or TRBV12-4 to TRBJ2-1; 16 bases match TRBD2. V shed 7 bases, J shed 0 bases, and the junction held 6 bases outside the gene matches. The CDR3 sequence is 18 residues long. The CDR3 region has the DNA TGTGCCAGCACCAGAGGGACTAGCGGGGGGGCCTCCTACAATGAGCAGTTCTTC. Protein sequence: CASTRGTSGGASYNEQFF.

CDR3 sequence: CASSFPPRDEAFF. CDR3 coding DNA: TGTGCCAGCAGTTTCCCCCCCAGAGATGAAGCTTTCTTT. This chain links TRBV28 with TRBJ1-1, with D hard to call. Trimming removed 3 bases at V and 7 bases at J, with 12 bases between. This CDR3 is 13 amino acids long. From germline, CDR1 is MDHEN and CDR2 SYDVKM.

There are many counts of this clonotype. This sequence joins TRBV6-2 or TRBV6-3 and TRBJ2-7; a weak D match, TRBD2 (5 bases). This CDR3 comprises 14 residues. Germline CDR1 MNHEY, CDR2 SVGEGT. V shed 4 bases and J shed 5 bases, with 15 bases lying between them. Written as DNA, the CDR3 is TGTGCCAGCAGTTCGGCGGCAGGAGGTCACGAGCAGTACTTC. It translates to CASSSAAGGHEQYF.

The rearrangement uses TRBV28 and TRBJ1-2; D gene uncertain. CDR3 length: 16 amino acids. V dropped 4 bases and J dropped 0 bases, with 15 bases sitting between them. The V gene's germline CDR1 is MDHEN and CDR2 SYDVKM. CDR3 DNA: TGTGCCAGCAGTTCCCCTGACCGACCCGCTAACTATGGCTACACCTTC. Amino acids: CASSSPDRPANYGYTF.

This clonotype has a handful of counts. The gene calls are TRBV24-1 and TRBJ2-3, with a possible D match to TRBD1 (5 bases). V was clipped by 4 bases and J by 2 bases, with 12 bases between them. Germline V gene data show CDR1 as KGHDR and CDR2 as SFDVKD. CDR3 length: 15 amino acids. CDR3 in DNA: TGTGCCACCAGTGACCCAGGGTCGCACACAGATACGCAGTATTTT. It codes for CATSDPGSHTDTQYF.

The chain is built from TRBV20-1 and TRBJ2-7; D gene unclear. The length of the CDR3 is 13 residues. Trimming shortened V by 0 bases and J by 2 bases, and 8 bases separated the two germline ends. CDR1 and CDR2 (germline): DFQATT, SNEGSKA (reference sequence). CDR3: CSARDGRAYEQYF. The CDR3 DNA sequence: TGCAGTGCTAGAGATGGGCGCGCCTACGAGCAGTACTTC.

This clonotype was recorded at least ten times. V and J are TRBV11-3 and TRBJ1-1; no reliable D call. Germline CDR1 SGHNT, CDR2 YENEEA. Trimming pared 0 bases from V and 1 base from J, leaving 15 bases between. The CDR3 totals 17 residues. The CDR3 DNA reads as TGTGCCAGCAGCTTAGACCTTATTGGAGAAACGAACACTGAAGCTTTCTTT. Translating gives CASSLDLIGETNTEAFF. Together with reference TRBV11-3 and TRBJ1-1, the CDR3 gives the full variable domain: EAGVVQSPRYKIIEKKQPVAFWCNPISGHNTLYWYLQNLGQGPELLIRYENEEAVDDSQLPKDRFSAERLKGVDSTLKIQPAELGDSAVYLCASSLDLIGETNTEAFFGQGTRLTVV.